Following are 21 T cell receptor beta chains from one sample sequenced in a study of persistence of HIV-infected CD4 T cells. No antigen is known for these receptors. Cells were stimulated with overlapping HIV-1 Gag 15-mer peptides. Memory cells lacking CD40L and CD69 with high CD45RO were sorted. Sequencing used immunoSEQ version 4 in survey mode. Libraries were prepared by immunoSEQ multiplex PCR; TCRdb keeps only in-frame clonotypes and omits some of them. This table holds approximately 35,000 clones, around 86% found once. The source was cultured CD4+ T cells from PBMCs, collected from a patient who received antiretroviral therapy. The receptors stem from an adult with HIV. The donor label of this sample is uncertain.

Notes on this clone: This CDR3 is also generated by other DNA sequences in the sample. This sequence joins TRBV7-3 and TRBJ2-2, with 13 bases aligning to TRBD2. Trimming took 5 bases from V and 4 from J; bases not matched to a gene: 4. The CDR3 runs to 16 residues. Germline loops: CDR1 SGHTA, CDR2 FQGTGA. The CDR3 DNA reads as TGTGCCAGCAGCCTCGGACTAGCGGGGGCCACCGGGGAGCTGTTTTTT. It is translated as CASSLGLAGATGELFF.

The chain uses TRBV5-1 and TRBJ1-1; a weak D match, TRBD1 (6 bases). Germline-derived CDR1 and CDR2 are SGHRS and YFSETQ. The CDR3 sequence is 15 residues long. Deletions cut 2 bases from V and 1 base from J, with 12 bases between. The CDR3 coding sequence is TGCGCCAGCAGCTTCAACAGGGATTCGAACACTGAAGCTTTCTTT. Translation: CASSFNRDSNTEAFF. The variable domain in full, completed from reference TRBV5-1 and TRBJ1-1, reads KAGVTQTPRYLIKTRGQQVTLSCSPISGHRSVSWYQQTPGQGLQFLFEYFSETQRNKGNFPGRFSGRQFSNSRSEMNVSTLELGDSALYLCASSFNRDSNTEAFFGQGTRLTVV.

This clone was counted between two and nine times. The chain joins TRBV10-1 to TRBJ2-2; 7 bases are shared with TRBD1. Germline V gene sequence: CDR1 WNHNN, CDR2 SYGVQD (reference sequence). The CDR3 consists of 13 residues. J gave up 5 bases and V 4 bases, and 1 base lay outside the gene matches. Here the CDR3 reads CASSADRTGELFF. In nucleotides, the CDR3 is TGCGCCAGCAGTGCGGACAGGACCGGGGAGCTGTTTTTT.

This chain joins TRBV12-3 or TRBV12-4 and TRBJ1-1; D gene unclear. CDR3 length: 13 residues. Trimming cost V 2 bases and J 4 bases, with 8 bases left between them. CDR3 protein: CASSLTGRTEAFF. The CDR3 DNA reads TGTGCCAGCAGTTTAACTGGTCGCACTGAAGCTTTCTTT.

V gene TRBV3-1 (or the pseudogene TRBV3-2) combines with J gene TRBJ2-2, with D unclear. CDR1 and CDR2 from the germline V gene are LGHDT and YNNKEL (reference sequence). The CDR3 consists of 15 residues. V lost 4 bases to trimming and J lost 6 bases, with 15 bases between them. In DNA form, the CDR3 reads TGTGCCAGCAGCCGTAGACAACTCGGATCCGGGGAGCTGTTTTTT. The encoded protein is CASSRRQLGSGELFF.

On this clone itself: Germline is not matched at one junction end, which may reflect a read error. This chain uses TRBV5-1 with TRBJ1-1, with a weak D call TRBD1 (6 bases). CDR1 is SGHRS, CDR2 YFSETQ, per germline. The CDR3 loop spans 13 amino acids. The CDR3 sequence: CANSSGDLAEAFF. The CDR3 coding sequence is TGCGCCAACAGCTCAGGGGATCTCGCTGAAGCTTTCTTT.

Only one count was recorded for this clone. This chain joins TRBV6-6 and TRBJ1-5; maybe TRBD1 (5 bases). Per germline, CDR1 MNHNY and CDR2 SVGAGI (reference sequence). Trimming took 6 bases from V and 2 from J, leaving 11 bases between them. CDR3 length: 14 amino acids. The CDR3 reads CASSTGGGNQPQHF. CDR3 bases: TGTGCCAGCAGCACCGGGGGGGGCAATCAGCCCCAGCATTTT.

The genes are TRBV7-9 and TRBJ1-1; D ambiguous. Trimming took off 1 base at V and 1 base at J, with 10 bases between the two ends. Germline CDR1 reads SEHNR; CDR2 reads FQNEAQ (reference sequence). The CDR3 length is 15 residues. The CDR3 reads CASSLEAPANTEAFF. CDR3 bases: TGTGCCAGCAGCTTAGAGGCACCCGCGAACACTGAAGCTTTCTTT.

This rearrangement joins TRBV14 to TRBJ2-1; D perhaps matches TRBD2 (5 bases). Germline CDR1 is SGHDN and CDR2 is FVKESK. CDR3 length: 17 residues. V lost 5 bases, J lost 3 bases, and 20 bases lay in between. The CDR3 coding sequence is TGTGCCAGCAGCGATAGACGGGGTCAGCTCCTCTACAATGAGCAGTTCTTC. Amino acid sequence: CASSDRRGQLLYNEQFF.

Written as DNA, the CDR3 is TGCGCCAGCAGCCAAGTCCAGCAACCCCCCTACAATGAGCAGTTCTTC. Translated: CASSQVQQPPYNEQFF. V gene TRBV4-1 combines with J gene TRBJ2-1, with D unclear. CDR1 is MGHRA, CDR2 YSYEKL, per germline. Trimming took 1 base from V and 2 from J, leaving 12 bases between them. The CDR3 contains 16 residues.

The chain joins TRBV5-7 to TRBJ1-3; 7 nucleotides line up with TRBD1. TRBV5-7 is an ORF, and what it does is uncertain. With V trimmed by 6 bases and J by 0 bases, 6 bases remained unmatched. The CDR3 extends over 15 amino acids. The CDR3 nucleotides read TGTGCCAGCATTTCAGGGGGTCGCTCTGGAAACACCATATATTTT. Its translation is CASISGGRSGNTIYF.

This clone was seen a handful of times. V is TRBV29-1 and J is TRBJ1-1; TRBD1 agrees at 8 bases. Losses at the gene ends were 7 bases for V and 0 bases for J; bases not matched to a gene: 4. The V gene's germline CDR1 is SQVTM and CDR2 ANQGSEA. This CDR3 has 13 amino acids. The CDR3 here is CSARQGMNTEAFF. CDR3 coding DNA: TGCAGCGCACGACAGGGGATGAACACTGAAGCTTTCTTT.

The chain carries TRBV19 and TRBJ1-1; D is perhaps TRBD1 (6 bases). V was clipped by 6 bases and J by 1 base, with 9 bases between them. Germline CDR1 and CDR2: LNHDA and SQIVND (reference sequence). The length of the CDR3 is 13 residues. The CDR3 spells CASREQGNTEAFF. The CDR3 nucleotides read TGTGCCAGTAGGGAACAGGGGAACACTGAAGCTTTCTTT.

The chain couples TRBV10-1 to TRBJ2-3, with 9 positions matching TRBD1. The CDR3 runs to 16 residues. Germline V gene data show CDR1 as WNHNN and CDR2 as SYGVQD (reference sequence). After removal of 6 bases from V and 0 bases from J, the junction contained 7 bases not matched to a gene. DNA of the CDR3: TGCGCCAGCAGCGCCGGGACAGGGAGGAGCACAGATACGCAGTATTTT. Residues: CASSAGTGRSTDTQYF.

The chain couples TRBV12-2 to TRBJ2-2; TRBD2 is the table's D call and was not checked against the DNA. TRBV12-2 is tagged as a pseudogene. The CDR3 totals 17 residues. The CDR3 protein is CASRNFCGGKDTGELFF. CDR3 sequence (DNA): TGTGCAAGTCGCAACTTTTGCGGGGGGAAGGACACCGGGGAGCTGTTTTTT.

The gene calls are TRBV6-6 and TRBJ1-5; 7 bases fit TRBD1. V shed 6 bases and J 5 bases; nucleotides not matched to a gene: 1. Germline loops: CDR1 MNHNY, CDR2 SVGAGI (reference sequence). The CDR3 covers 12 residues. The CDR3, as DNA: TGTGCCAGCAGCCAGGGGGATCAGCCCCAGCATTTT. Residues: CASSQGDQPQHF.

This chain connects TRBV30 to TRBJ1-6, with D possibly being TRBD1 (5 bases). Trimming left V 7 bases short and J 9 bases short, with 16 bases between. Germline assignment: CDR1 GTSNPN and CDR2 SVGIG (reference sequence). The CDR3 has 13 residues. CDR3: CALTRGQLSPLHF. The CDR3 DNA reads TGTGCCTTAACCCGGGGCCAGCTTTCACCCCTCCACTTT.

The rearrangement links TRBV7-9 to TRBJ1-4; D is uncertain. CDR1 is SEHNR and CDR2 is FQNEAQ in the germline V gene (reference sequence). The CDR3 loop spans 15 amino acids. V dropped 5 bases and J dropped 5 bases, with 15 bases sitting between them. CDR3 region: CASSLEAARNEKLFF. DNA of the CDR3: TGTGCCAGCAGCCTTGAGGCAGCAAGAAATGAAAAACTGTTTTTT.

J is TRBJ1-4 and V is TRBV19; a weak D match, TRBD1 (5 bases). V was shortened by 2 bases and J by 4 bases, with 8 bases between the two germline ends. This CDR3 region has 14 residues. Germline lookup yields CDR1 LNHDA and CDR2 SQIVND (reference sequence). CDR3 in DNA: TGTGCCAGTAGTATATCAGGGAGTAATGAAAAACTGTTTTTT. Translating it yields CASSISGSNEKLFF.

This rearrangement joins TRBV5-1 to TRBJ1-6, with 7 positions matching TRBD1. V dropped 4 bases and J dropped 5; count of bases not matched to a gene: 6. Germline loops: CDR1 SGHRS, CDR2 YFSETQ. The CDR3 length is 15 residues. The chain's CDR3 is CASSRRGTDNSPLHF. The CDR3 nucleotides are TGCGCCAGCAGCCGGAGAGGGACAGATAATTCACCCCTCCACTTT. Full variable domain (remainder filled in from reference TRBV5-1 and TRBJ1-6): KAGVTQTPRYLIKTRGQQVTLSCSPISGHRSVSWYQQTPGQGLQFLFEYFSETQRNKGNFPGRFSGRQFSNSRSEMNVSTLELGDSALYLCASSRRGTDNSPLHFGNGTRLTVT.

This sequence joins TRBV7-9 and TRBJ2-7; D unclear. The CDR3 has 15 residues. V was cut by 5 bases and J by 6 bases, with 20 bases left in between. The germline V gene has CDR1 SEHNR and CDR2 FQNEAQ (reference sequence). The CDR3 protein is CASSPTASAYTEQYF. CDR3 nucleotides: TGTGCCAGCAGCCCCACTGCGAGCGCGTACACCGAGCAGTACTTC.